A single sample is the source of the 22 T cell receptor beta chains below, sequenced in a study of cytomegalovirus exposure and HLA in healthy donors. Primers: 60 Vbeta forward and 13 Jbeta reverse. TCRdb's table, derived via immunoSEQ multiplex PCR, lists solely in-frame clones and lacks some. Here the sample spans a few hundred thousand clones, about 85% being singletons. Sequencing was done on a sample of PBMCs. The receptors stem from a woman aged 45-65 years in good health and CMV-seropositive.

The rearrangement links TRBV5-1 to TRBJ1-2, with TRBD1 matching over 8 bases. Unmatched junction bases numbered 4, after V lost 3 bases and J lost 6 bases. In germline, CDR1 is SGHRS, CDR2 YFSETQ. The CDR3 covers 13 residues. The CDR3 region has the DNA TGCGCCAGCAGCTCCGGACAGGGAAATGGCTACACCTTC. Translated, it gives CASSSGQGNGYTF.

This rearrangement joins TRBV27 to TRBJ1-2; D might be TRBD1 (5 bases). Germline CDR1 is MNHEY and CDR2 is SMNVEV (reference sequence). The CDR3 is made up of 17 amino acids. V was clipped by 6 bases and J by 0 bases, with 20 bases between them. The DNA for the CDR3 is TGTGCCAGCAGATTTACAGACAGTCCGGTGGCTAACTATGGCTACACCTTC. It specifies CASRFTDSPVANYGYTF.

V is TRBV6-4 and J is TRBJ2-2, with D possibly being TRBD2 (5 bases). The CDR3 extends over 14 amino acids. Germline CDR1 and CDR2: MRHNA and SNTAGT. Trimming pared 0 bases from V and 7 bases from J, leaving 9 bases between. The CDR3 DNA follows: TGTGCCAGCAGTGACTCTTTAGAGGGCGGGGAGCTGTTTTTT. Translation: CASSDSLEGGELFF.

J is TRBJ2-2 and V is TRBV5-5; a possible D gene is TRBD1 (6 bases). CDR1 SGHKS and CDR2 YYEKEE come from the germline V gene (reference sequence). The CDR3 totals 16 residues. Trimming removed 4 bases at V and 6 bases at J, with 19 bases between. The CDR3 spells CASSALARGGSGELFF. The CDR3, as DNA: TGTGCCAGCAGCGCCCTTGCCAGGGGTGGGTCCGGGGAGCTGTTTTTT.

The rearrangement links TRBV28 to TRBJ1-1; the match to TRBD1 covers 10 bases. Trimming at V came to 5 bases and at J to 10 bases, leaving 10 bases not matched to a gene. The germline CDR1 and CDR2 sequences are MDHEN and SYDVKM. The CDR3 spans 14 residues. The CDR3 DNA is TGTGCCAGCAGTCCCGGGACAGGGGTGTTCGGAGCTTTCTTT. This codes for CASSPGTGVFGAFF.

The rearrangement uses TRBV7-3 and TRBJ2-1; 7 nucleotides align to TRBD2. V shed 5 bases, J shed 0 bases, and the junction held 7 bases outside the gene matches. CDR3 size: 16 residues. Per germline, CDR1 SGHTA and CDR2 FQGTGA. CDR3 in amino acids: CASSPKRGSSYNEQFF. CDR3 DNA sequence: TGTGCCAGCAGCCCAAAGCGGGGTAGCTCCTACAATGAGCAGTTCTTC.

The rearrangement uses TRBV10-1 and TRBJ2-1, with 12 bases lining up with TRBD2. This CDR3 contains 19 residues. V trimming: 6 bases; J trimming: 1 base; junction bases outside the gene matches: 13. Germline CDR1 is WNHNN and CDR2 is SYGVQD (reference sequence). CDR3 nucleotide sequence: TGCGCCAGCAGGAGCAGGCTAGCGGGGGGGGCACCGTCCTACAATGAGCAGTTCTTC. Encoded protein: CASRSRLAGGAPSYNEQFF.

The J gene is TRBJ2-3, the V gene TRBV27; TRBD2 agrees at 8 bases. In germline, CDR1 is MNHEY, CDR2 SMNVEV (reference sequence). V shed 2 bases, J shed 6 bases, and the junction held 7 bases outside the gene matches. CDR3 size: 15 residues. For the CDR3, the DNA is TGTGCCAGCAGTTTACGGGAGGGGAGATCCGATACGCAGTATTTT. Amino acids: CASSLREGRSDTQYF.

In this sample, this clone turned up a few times. V and J are TRBV10-3 and TRBJ1-5; perhaps TRBD1 as D (6 bases). Looked up from germline, CDR1 is ENHRY and CDR2 is SYGVKD. CDR3 length: 15 amino acids. V shed 3 bases and J shed 3 bases, with 12 bases lying between them. The CDR3 nucleotides are TGTGCCATCAGTGAAAGGGACACCCCCAATCAGCCCCAGCATTTT. It specifies CAISERDTPNQPQHF.

CDR3 coding DNA: TGTGCCACCAGCAGAGATTTTGCCAGGGGCAATGAGCAGTTCTTC. Encoded protein: CATSRDFARGNEQFF. J is TRBJ2-1 and V is TRBV15; D may be TRBD1 (6 bases). CDR1 and CDR2 from the germline V gene are LNHNV and YYDKDF (reference sequence). The V and J ends lost 0 bases and 6 bases respectively, with 12 bases between them. This CDR3 is 15 amino acids long.

Only one count was recorded for this clone. The chain recombines TRBV5-1 with TRBJ1-1; D not resolved. The V gene lost 4 bases and the J gene lost 0 bases, with 7 bases spanning the gap. Germline V gene sequence: CDR1 SGHRS, CDR2 YFSETQ. This CDR3 has 13 residues. This chain's CDR3 is CASSGRMNTEAFF. The CDR3 DNA is TGCGCCAGCAGCGGGAGAATGAACACTGAAGCTTTCTTT. The variable domain in full, completed from reference TRBV5-1 and TRBJ1-1, reads KAGVTQTPRYLIKTRGQQVTLSCSPISGHRSVSWYQQTPGQGLQFLFEYFSETQRNKGNFPGRFSGRQFSNSRSEMNVSTLELGDSALYLCASSGRMNTEAFFGQGTRLTVV.

This clone appeared once. V gene TRBV6-5 combines with J gene TRBJ2-7; 9 nucleotides align to TRBD2. CDR1 MNHEY and CDR2 SVGAGI come from the germline V gene. This CDR3 is built from 15 residues. The trim removed 6 bases at V and 3 bases at J, leaving 9 bases unmatched. The CDR3: CASSLYASGDYEQYF. CDR3 nucleotides: TGTGCCAGCAGCCTATATGCTAGCGGGGACTACGAGCAGTACTTC.

V gene TRBV7-7 combines with J gene TRBJ2-5; TRBD1 matches at 11 bases. Germline CDR1 reads SSHAT; CDR2 reads FNYEAQ (reference sequence). V lost 4 bases and J lost 4; bases outside the gene matches: 11. The CDR3 loop spans 17 amino acids. CDR3 residues: CASSSRRTGGSGETQYF. The CDR3, as DNA: TGTGCCAGCAGCTCCCGTAGGACAGGGGGCTCGGGAGAGACCCAGTACTTC.

The V call is TRBV10-3, the J call TRBJ2-7, with 7 bases aligning to TRBD2. The CDR3 is 18 amino acids. Germline V CDR1 and CDR2: ENHRY, SYGVKD. J lost 1 base, V lost 10 bases, and 22 bases had no gene match. The CDR3 region has the DNA TGTGCCACTTTACGGGGGAGGGGATCCCAAGATAGGTCCTACGAGCAGTACTTC. Encoded protein: CATLRGRGSQDRSYEQYF.

This sequence joins TRBV6-6 and TRBJ2-7; D is unclear. This CDR3 region has 14 residues. CDR1 MNHNY and CDR2 SVGAGI come from the germline V gene (reference sequence). Trimming cost V 7 bases and J 3 bases, with 16 bases left between them. CDR3 amino acids: CASTPREVGYEQYF. The CDR3 DNA is TGTGCCAGCACCCCACGCGAGGTTGGCTACGAGCAGTACTTC.

This chain links TRBV2 with TRBJ1-1; D remains unclear. CDR1 SNHLY and CDR2 FYNNEI come from the germline V gene. This CDR3 contains 15 residues. The V and J ends lost 6 bases and 8 bases respectively, with 22 bases between them. This CDR3 is CASSGGRSKRREAFF. CDR3 coding DNA: TGTGCCAGCAGCGGAGGACGCAGTAAAAGGCGGGAAGCTTTCTTT.

V usage is TRBV9 and J usage is TRBJ2-2; 7 nucleotides agree with TRBD1. The CDR3 runs to 15 residues. CDR1 and CDR2 (germline): SGDLS, YYNGEE. The V gene end was trimmed by 0 bases and the J gene end by 2 bases; junction bases not matched to a gene: 1. The DNA of the CDR3 is TGTGCCAGCAGCGTAGCAGGGGGAAACACCGGGGAGCTGTTTTTT. Protein product: CASSVAGGNTGELFF.

The rearrangement joins TRBV6-4 to TRBJ2-2; D perhaps matches TRBD2 (5 bases). Germline V CDR1 and CDR2: MRHNA, SNTAGT. V was shortened by 4 bases and J by 4 bases, with 7 bases between the two germline ends. The CDR3 length is 13 residues. CDR3 nucleotide sequence: TGTGCCAGCAGTGGGACTTTCACCGGGGAGCTGTTTTTT. Protein: CASSGTFTGELFF.

The gene calls are TRBV5-5 and TRBJ2-7, with 7 bases aligning to TRBD1. This CDR3 comprises 14 residues. The germline V gene encodes CDR1 SGHKS and CDR2 YYEKEE (reference sequence). The trim removed 3 bases at V and 0 bases at J, leaving 3 bases unmatched. In nucleotides, the CDR3 is TGTGCCAGCAGCTCGGGACAGAGCTCCTACGAGCAGTACTTC. Translation gives CASSSGQSSYEQYF.

This clone has a single count. V gene TRBV6-1 combines with J gene TRBJ2-7, with TRBD1 matching 8 bases. Germline CDR1 and CDR2: MNHNS and SASEGT. The CDR3 loop spans 15 amino acids. V dropped 6 bases and J dropped 5; count of bases not matched to a gene: 12. This CDR3 reads CASSSSGQGGDEQYF. CDR3 DNA sequence: TGTGCCAGCAGCTCCTCCGGACAGGGCGGGGACGAGCAGTACTTC.

This chain joins TRBV19 and TRBJ1-2; weak D call: TRBD1 (6 bases). From germline, CDR1 is LNHDA and CDR2 SQIVND (reference sequence). V lost 7 bases and J lost 0, with 9 bases in between. The CDR3 is made up of 13 amino acids. DNA for the CDR3: TGTGCCAGTACTGCAGGGGCTAACTATGGCTACACCTTC. It specifies CASTAGANYGYTF. The full variable domain, in which reference TRBV19 and TRBJ1-2 provide the parts outside the CDR3, is DGGITQSPKYLFRKEGQNVTLSCEQNLNHDAMYWYRQDPGQGLRLIYYSQIVNDFQKGDIAEGYSVSREKKESFPLTVTSAQKNPTAFYLCASTAGANYGYTFGSGTRLTVV.

The rearrangement links TRBV5-4 to TRBJ2-7; D might be TRBD2 (5 bases). From germline, CDR1 is SGHNT and CDR2 YYREEE (reference sequence). CDR3 length: 13 residues. Trimming removed 10 bases at V and 1 base at J, with 15 bases between. The CDR3 DNA reads as TGTGCCCTCGCTGAGGGTGGATCCTACGAGCAGTACTTC. Its translation: CALAEGGSYEQYF.